The next 9 T cell receptor beta chains were all read from a single sample in a study of T-cell reconstitution after alpha-beta-depleted transplantation in children. For TCRbeta, the library was prepared with unique molecular identifiers. Via MiXCR, TCRdb re-called the PCR reads, giving one row per CDR3 protein. The sample includes some 250,000 distinct CDR3 sequences, around 12% seen only once; the top ten take around 2.8%. The source was PBMCs from the stem cell graft donor, collected from the stem cell graft. The receptors originated from a human donor who donated a stem cell graft to a child with acute lymphoblastic leukemia.

This clonotype appeared many times. The chain carries TRBV6-2 or TRBV6-3 and TRBJ1-2; D call uncertain. The CDR3 is 13 amino acids. V shed 2 bases and J shed 4 bases, with 8 bases lying between them. The germline V gene has CDR1 MNHEY and CDR2 SVGEGT. The CDR3 here is CASSYLPGYGYTF. CDR3 coding DNA: TGTGCCAGCAGTTACCTCCCGGGCTATGGCTACACCTTC.

This clonotype was seen repeatedly, ten times or more. V usage is TRBV18 and J usage is TRBJ2-1; the D is unclear. CDR1 is KGHSH and CDR2 is LQKENI in the germline V gene. The length of the CDR3 is 12 residues. V dropped 2 bases and J dropped 10 bases, with 9 bases sitting between them. The CDR3 reads CASSPSSGEQFF. CDR3 nucleotides: TGTGCCAGCTCACCATCATCCGGGGAGCAGTTCTTC.

This clonotype was picked up many times. The V gene is TRBV7-9, the J gene TRBJ2-5; D uncertain. Trimming stripped 0 bases from V and 4 bases from J, with 6 bases between. CDR1 SEHNR and CDR2 FQNEAQ come from the germline V gene (reference sequence). The CDR3 is 13 amino acids. Here the CDR3 reads CASSLADGETQYF. As DNA, the CDR3 is TGTGCCAGCAGCTTAGCCGATGGAGAGACCCAGTACTTC.

This clonotype was seen at least ten times. This sequence joins TRBV7-2 and TRBJ2-3, with 11 bases aligning to TRBD2. Trimming took 1 base from V and 3 from J; bases not matched to a gene: 6. The CDR3 has 17 amino acids. CDR1 is SGHTA, CDR2 FQGNSA, per germline. The CDR3 sequence: CASSLVSTSGRTDTQYF. DNA for the CDR3: TGTGCCAGCAGCTTAGTGTCAACTAGCGGGAGAACAGATACGCAGTATTTT.

This chain uses TRBV4-2 with TRBJ2-3, with D tentatively TRBD1 or TRBD2 (6 bases each). Germline V CDR1 and CDR2: LGHNA, YNFKEQ. V shed 4 bases and J shed 1 base, with 15 bases lying between them. This CDR3 comprises 16 residues. As DNA, the CDR3 is TGTGCCAGCAGCCTAAGGGGGGAACAGGGCACAGATACGCAGTATTTT. It specifies CASSLRGEQGTDTQYF.

V usage is TRBV5-1 and J usage is TRBJ2-1; 7 bases agree with TRBD1. The length of the CDR3 is 14 residues. V trimming: 4 bases; J trimming: 9 bases; junction bases outside the gene matches: 10. The germline V gene encodes CDR1 SGHRS and CDR2 YFSETQ. CDR3 sequence (DNA): TGCGCCAGCAGCAGGACAGGTTTAAGGGGTGAGCAGTTCTTC. Its protein is CASSRTGLRGEQFF.

This clonotype has just a few counts. CDR3 amino acids: CAWDWTGGVNEQFF. The CDR3 DNA reads TGTGCCTGGGACTGGACAGGGGGAGTTAATGAGCAGTTCTTC. V usage is TRBV30 and J usage is TRBJ2-1; TRBD1 agrees at 10 bases. J was trimmed by 7 bases and V by 5 bases; bases with no gene match: 8. Per germline, CDR1 GTSNPN and CDR2 SVGIG (reference sequence). This CDR3 is 14 amino acids long.

This sequence joins TRBV20-1 and TRBJ2-7; D gene unclear. Germline V gives CDR1 DFQATT, CDR2 SNEGSKA (reference sequence). The CDR3 has 13 amino acids. Trimming pared 1 base from V and 3 bases from J, leaving 10 bases between. The CDR3 here is CSARVPDNYEQYF. CDR3 nucleotide sequence: TGCAGTGCTAGAGTCCCCGACAACTACGAGCAGTACTTC.

This clonotype was detected ten times or more. V gene TRBV7-6 combines with J gene TRBJ2-2, with D possibly matching TRBD2 (6 bases). V was pared by 1 base and J by 5 bases, with 20 bases between. There are 18 residues in the CDR3. Germline CDR1 and CDR2: SGHVS and FNYEAQ. The CDR3 nucleotides read TGTGCCAGCAGCTTAGTCCAGCCCGGGGGATGGGTGACCGGGGAGCTGTTTTTT. Residues: CASSLVQPGGWVTGELFF.